This entry lists 23 T cell receptor beta chains sequenced from one sample in a study of blood T cell repertoires in COVID-19. The protocol was immunoSEQ multiplex PCR, while the TCRdb copy is restricted to in-frame clones and leaves out a portion. The profile covers 180,000 or so clones, with 60% to 80% appearing a single time and over 13% taken by the ten largest. The specimen was PBMCs or T cells enriched from blood (not recorded which). These receptors were obtained from a man in his fifties or sixties who had been exposed to COVID-19.

The CDR3 sequence is CASPDTNTGELFF. The CDR3 region has the DNA TGTGCCAGCCCCGACACGAACACCGGGGAGCTGTTTTTT. The rearrangement joins TRBV2 to TRBJ2-2; D call uncertain. The CDR3 length is 13 residues. The V end lost 8 bases, the J end lost 0 bases, and 7 bases lay between the germline ends. Germline CDR1 and CDR2: SNHLY and FYNNEI.

This clone was counted a few times. V usage is TRBV7-3 and J usage is TRBJ1-2; D remains unclear. Germline lookup yields CDR1 SGHTA and CDR2 FQGTGA. V dropped 5 bases and J dropped 6 bases, with 16 bases sitting between them. This CDR3 contains 14 residues. The DNA for the CDR3 is TGTGCCAGCAGCCCTATAGCGGGCGGGGATGGCTACACCTTC. This translates into CASSPIAGGDGYTF.

The chain links TRBV5-1 to TRBJ1-1; a weak D match, TRBD1 (5 bases). V was trimmed by 7 bases and J by 1 base, leaving 8 bases between them. The CDR3 runs to 12 residues. The germline CDR1 and CDR2 sequences are SGHRS and YFSETQ. The CDR3 DNA follows: TGCGCCAGCGGTGACAGGAACACTGAAGCTTTCTTT. Translated, it gives CASGDRNTEAFF.

This chain connects TRBV27 to TRBJ1-2, with D hard to call. This CDR3 spans 11 amino acids. Germline V gene lookup returns CDR1 MNHEY and CDR2 SMNVEV (reference sequence). Trimming took off 8 bases at V and 0 bases at J, with 4 bases between the two ends. Here the CDR3 DNA reads TGTGCCAGCGGCCCTAACTATGGCTACACCTTC. This translates into CASGPNYGYTF.

The V and J genes are TRBV7-8 and TRBJ2-5; weak D call: TRBD2 (7 bases). This CDR3 is built from 14 residues. The V end lost 5 bases, the J end lost 1 base, and 11 bases lay between the germline ends. CDR1 and CDR2 from the germline V gene are SGHVS and FQNEAQ. This CDR3 reads CASSRGALQETQYF. Here the CDR3 DNA reads TGTGCCAGCAGCCGGGGGGCGCTCCAAGAGACCCAGTACTTC.

This clone was seen more than once but under ten times. The gene calls are TRBV5-6 and TRBJ1-2, with 7 bases that match TRBD1. The J segment lost 2 bases and the V segment lost 3 bases, leaving 7 bases of the junction unmatched. This CDR3 spans 15 amino acids. Germline CDR1 and CDR2: SGHDT and YYEEEE. CDR3 DNA sequence: TGTGCCAGCAGCTCGACCGGGACAGCAAACTATGGCTACACCTTC. Encoded protein: CASSSTGTANYGYTF.

This chain uses TRBV19 with TRBJ1-5; TRBD1 matches at 7 bases. The CDR3 runs 16 residues. From germline, CDR1 is LNHDA and CDR2 SQIVND (reference sequence). V was clipped by 5 bases and J by 4 bases; unmatched bases: 11. The CDR3 here is CASSQGGWDRNQPQHF. CDR3 DNA sequence: TGTGCCAGTAGTCAAGGTGGATGGGACAGAAATCAGCCCCAGCATTTT.

This clone was detected a few times. This sequence joins TRBV27 and TRBJ2-7; 7 bases match TRBD1. This CDR3 has 16 amino acids. J lost 0 bases, V lost 6 bases, and 11 bases had no gene match. From germline, CDR1 is MNHEY and CDR2 SMNVEV (reference sequence). The CDR3 protein is CASRTSQGESSYEQYF. CDR3 nucleotides: TGTGCCAGCAGAACCTCGCAGGGGGAGAGCTCCTACGAGCAGTACTTC.

This chain links TRBV7-9 with TRBJ2-7, with TRBD2 identical over 8 bases. Looked up from germline, CDR1 is SEHNR and CDR2 is FQNEAQ (reference sequence). V shed 5 bases, J shed 6 bases, and the junction held 12 bases outside the gene matches. The CDR3 runs 15 residues. The CDR3 sequence: CASSPGGMVKVEQYF. CDR3 in DNA: TGTGCCAGCAGCCCGGGAGGGATGGTTAAGGTCGAGCAGTACTTC.

V and J are TRBV5-1 and TRBJ2-2; 8 bases map to TRBD1. The CDR3 is made up of 15 amino acids. The V gene's germline CDR1 is SGHRS and CDR2 YFSETQ. The V gene end was trimmed by 5 bases and the J gene end by 6 bases; junction bases not matched to a gene: 9. The CDR3 protein is CASRGQGAIAGELFF. The CDR3 DNA reads TGCGCCAGCAGGGGCCAGGGGGCAATAGCCGGGGAGCTGTTTTTT.

This clone showed up just once. V and J are TRBV7-2 and TRBJ2-7; 7 nucleotides match TRBD1. V dropped 5 bases and J dropped 4; count of bases not matched to a gene: 8. The CDR3 spans 14 residues. Germline V CDR1 and CDR2: SGHTA, FQGNSA. This chain's CDR3 is CASSQSGTAYEQYF. Written as DNA, the CDR3 is TGTGCCAGCAGCCAATCCGGGACAGCTTACGAGCAGTACTTC.

V and J are TRBV19 and TRBJ2-7; 7 bases line up with TRBD1. This CDR3 has 12 amino acids. The J segment lost 3 bases and the V segment lost 8 bases, leaving 4 bases of the junction unmatched. Per the germline V gene, CDR1 is LNHDA and CDR2 is SQIVND (reference sequence). Here the CDR3 DNA reads TGTGCCAGTGGAAGGACAGGCTACGAGCAGTACTTC. Translation gives CASGRTGYEQYF.

V is TRBV2 and J is TRBJ2-1, with 7 bases aligning to TRBD2. The CDR3 sequence is 13 residues long. Germline V gene lookup returns CDR1 SNHLY and CDR2 FYNNEI. Trimming cost V 9 bases and J 5 bases; bases outside gene matches: 7. The CDR3 DNA is TGTGCCAGGGGAGGGGCTAGGGACAATGAGCAGTTCTTC. Its protein is CARGGARDNEQFF.

The chain links TRBV11-3 to TRBJ2-5, with TRBD2 as a possible D gene (6 bases). The CDR3 has 14 amino acids. CDR1 is SGHNT, CDR2 YENEEA, per germline. Trimming left V 5 bases short and J 2 bases short, with 12 bases between. This CDR3 is CASSASGLQETQYF. DNA for the CDR3: TGTGCCAGCAGCGCTTCGGGACTTCAAGAGACCCAGTACTTC.

This clone was seen only a few times. This chain uses TRBV5-4 with TRBJ2-1, with 7 bases lining up with TRBD2. The CDR3 sequence is 13 residues long. The J segment lost 5 bases and the V segment lost 8 bases, leaving 7 bases of the junction unmatched. Germline CDR1 SGHNT, CDR2 YYREEE (reference sequence). CDR3 nucleotides: TGTGCCAGTTGGGGGAGGGCCAACAATGAGCAGTTCTTC. Translation gives CASWGRANNEQFF.

The chain has TRBV5-1 and TRBJ1-4, with 7 bases aligning to TRBD1. The germline CDR1 and CDR2 sequences are SGHRS and YFSETQ. After removal of 4 bases from V and 0 bases from J, the junction contained 6 bases not matched to a gene. This CDR3 comprises 16 residues. The CDR3 nucleotides read TGCGCCAGCAGCCCGGGACAGAAGGCAACTAATGAAAAACTGTTTTTT. Translation: CASSPGQKATNEKLFF.

This CDR3 reads CASSPQQDFSYEQYF. The CDR3 DNA reads TGTGCCAGCAGCCCACAACAGGATTTCTCCTACGAGCAGTACTTC. The J gene is TRBJ2-7, the V gene TRBV9, with a tentative D call TRBD1 (5 bases). The V end lost 4 bases, the J end lost 0 bases, and 14 bases lay between the germline ends. Germline loops: CDR1 SGDLS, CDR2 YYNGEE. The CDR3 extends over 15 amino acids. Filled out from reference TRBV9 and TRBJ2-7, the complete variable domain reads DSGVTQTPKHLITATGQRVTLRCSPRSGDLSVYWYQQSLDQGLQFLIQYYNGEERAKGNILERFSAQQFPDLHSELNLSSLELGDSALYFCASSPQQDFSYEQYFGPGTRLTVT.

The gene calls are TRBV7-3 and TRBJ2-5, with 7 bases matching TRBD2. Germline CDR1 SGHTA, CDR2 FQGTGA. The V and J ends lost 5 bases and 6 bases, in that order; junction bases with no gene match: 12. The CDR3 spans 15 residues. The CDR3 DNA reads TGTGCCAGCAGCCCCCAACCGGGCGGGAGTAAGACCCAGTACTTC. It encodes CASSPQPGGSKTQYF. Using reference TRBV7-3 and TRBJ2-5 for the parts outside the CDR3, the full variable domain is GAGVSQTPSNKVTEKGKYVELRCDPISGHTALYWYRQSLGQGPEFLIYFQGTGAADDSGLPNDRFFAVRPEGSVSTLKIQRTERGDSAVYLCASSPQPGGSKTQYFGPGTRLLVL.

V usage is TRBV27 and J usage is TRBJ1-4, with 7 bases aligning to TRBD1. The germline gives CDR1 MNHEY, CDR2 SMNVEV (reference sequence). The CDR3 has 13 amino acids. J was trimmed by 7 bases and V by 7 bases; bases with no gene match: 6. CDR3 nucleotide sequence: TGTGCCAGCAATCGACAGGGCGGTGAAAAACTGTTTTTT. The encoded protein is CASNRQGGEKLFF.

J is TRBJ2-7 and V is TRBV30, with TRBD2 identical over 9 bases. The V gene's germline CDR1 is GTSNPN and CDR2 SVGIG (reference sequence). This CDR3 is 15 amino acids long. V lost 4 bases to trimming and J lost 1 base; unmatched junction nucleotides: 8. CDR3 in DNA: TGTGCCTGGACTAGCGGGATGGTCGGATCCTACGAGCAGTACTTC. Protein product: CAWTSGMVGSYEQYF.

This chain links TRBV5-4 with TRBJ2-1; 12 nucleotides agree with TRBD2. Germline-derived CDR1 and CDR2 are SGHNT and YYREEE (reference sequence). V lost 6 bases to trimming and J lost 10 bases; unmatched junction nucleotides: 14. This CDR3 is 16 amino acids long. DNA for the CDR3: TGTGCCAGCACCCCTACGGTTGGACTAGCGGGATTCGAGCAGTTCTTC. Encoded protein: CASTPTVGLAGFEQFF.

This clone was picked up one time. V usage is TRBV19 and J usage is TRBJ2-7, with TRBD2 as a possible D gene (5 bases). This CDR3 spans 14 amino acids. V lost 5 bases, J lost 3 bases, and 14 bases lay in between. Germline assignment: CDR1 LNHDA and CDR2 SQIVND (reference sequence). The CDR3 reads CASSPSSGYYEQYF. CDR3 coding DNA: TGTGCCAGTAGTCCCTCCTCGGGATACTACGAGCAGTACTTC.

CDR3 loop: CASSLGARMNTEAFF. Written as DNA, the CDR3 is TGCGCCAGCAGCTTGGGGGCCAGAATGAACACTGAAGCTTTCTTT. The chain uses TRBV5-1 and TRBJ1-1; D is ambiguous. The V gene's germline CDR1 is SGHRS and CDR2 YFSETQ. Between the trimmed V and J ends, which lost 0 bases and 0 bases, there was a span of 9 bases. The CDR3 has 15 residues.